A single sample is the source of the 10 T cell receptor beta chains below, sequenced in a study of shared clonotypes between healthy human individuals. Method: immunoSEQ multiplex PCR; TCRdb's copy keeps in-frame clones and lacks some. The table has 95,000 to 120,000 clones, approximately 70% seen once. Sequencing was done on a sample of memory CD8+ T cells sorted from blood. Noted subset: CD45RO+ cells pooled with CCR7-negative TemRA cells. The source is a woman aged 30 to 39 in good health.

This clone has only a few counts. V usage is TRBV27 and J usage is TRBJ2-1; a possible D gene is TRBD1 (6 bases). Trimming stripped 2 bases from V and 4 bases from J, with 9 bases between. Germline V gives CDR1 MNHEY, CDR2 SMNVEV (reference sequence). This CDR3 region has 14 residues. This CDR3 reads CASSLRTDYNEQFF. As DNA, the CDR3 is TGTGCCAGCAGTTTAAGGACAGATTACAATGAGCAGTTCTTC.

The V call is TRBV7-9, the J call TRBJ2-7; 11 bases agree with TRBD2. From germline, CDR1 is SEHNR and CDR2 FQNEAQ (reference sequence). CDR3 length: 15 amino acids. V shed 5 bases, J shed 4 bases, and the junction held 7 bases outside the gene matches. The CDR3 sequence: CASSHSGRAVYEQYF. As DNA, the CDR3 is TGTGCCAGCAGCCATAGCGGGAGGGCCGTTTACGAGCAGTACTTC.

This clone occurred once. The chain joins TRBV15 to TRBJ2-6; unclear D gene. Germline V gene data show CDR1 as LNHNV and CDR2 as YYDKDF (reference sequence). This CDR3 is built from 15 residues. The V and J ends lost 1 base and 1 base respectively, with 5 bases between them. CDR3 DNA sequence: TGTGCCACCAGCAGAGGAAAGTCTGGGGCCAACGTCCTGACTTTC. Encoded protein: CATSRGKSGANVLTF.

The table lists this clone with a few counts. CDR3 sequence (DNA): TGCGCCAGCAGGTCCGATTTTACAGGGGCCCTAACTGGGGCCAACGTCCTGACTTTC. As protein: CASRSDFTGALTGANVLTF. V usage is TRBV10-2 and J usage is TRBJ2-6; TRBD1 matches at 7 bases. This CDR3 is built from 19 residues. Germline loops: CDR1 WSHSY, CDR2 SAAADI. V trimming: 6 bases; J trimming: 2 bases; junction bases outside the gene matches: 16.

This clone was recorded a few times. The chain uses TRBV19 and TRBJ2-7; D is uncertain. This CDR3 comprises 13 residues. Germline CDR1 reads LNHDA; CDR2 reads SQIVND (reference sequence). V lost 3 bases and J lost 4, with 10 bases in between. The CDR3 protein is CASSMVDGYEQYF. The CDR3 nucleotides are TGTGCCAGTAGTATGGTAGATGGTTACGAGCAGTACTTC. Full variable domain (rest looked up from reference TRBV19 and TRBJ2-7): DGGITQSPKYLFRKEGQNVTLSCEQNLNHDAMYWYRQDPGQGLRLIYYSQIVNDFQKGDIAEGYSVSREKKESFPLTVTSAQKNPTAFYLCASSMVDGYEQYFGPGTRLTVT.

There are many counts of this clone. The chain joins TRBV19 to TRBJ2-5, with 14 bases fitting TRBD2. Germline V CDR1 and CDR2: LNHDA, SQIVND (reference sequence). The CDR3 loop spans 16 amino acids. Unmatched junction bases numbered 5, after V lost 3 bases and J lost 5 bases. CDR3 region: CASSITGTSGSETQYF. CDR3 coding DNA: TGTGCCAGTAGTATTACCGGGACTAGCGGGAGTGAGACCCAGTACTTC.

For this clone: This sample includes further DNA sequences coding for the same CDR3. This sequence joins TRBV5-1 and TRBJ2-3; D tentatively fits TRBD1 or TRBD2 (5 bases each). Germline loops: CDR1 SGHRS, CDR2 YFSETQ. The CDR3 totals 16 residues. Trimming took off 0 bases at V and 0 bases at J, with 11 bases between the two ends. The CDR3 protein is CASSLGQGPSTDTQYF. The CDR3 region has the DNA TGCGCCAGCAGCTTGGGGCAGGGACCGAGCACAGATACGCAGTATTTT.

This clone was counted a few times. V usage is TRBV25-1 and J usage is TRBJ2-7; 11 positions agree with TRBD2. Trimming at V came to 5 bases and at J to 5 bases, leaving 14 bases not matched to a gene. CDR1 and CDR2 from the germline V gene are MGHDK and SYGVNS. The CDR3 consists of 17 residues. The CDR3 sequence: CASSQSLIGTSGDEQYF. CDR3 sequence (DNA): TGTGCCAGCAGTCAATCTTTAATCGGGACTAGCGGCGACGAGCAGTACTTC.

The chain recombines TRBV5-8 with TRBJ1-2; D not resolved. The germline V and J ends were trimmed by 0 bases and 5 bases, with 11 bases remaining between them. The CDR3 contains 14 residues. CDR1 and CDR2 from the germline V gene are SGHTS and YDEGEE. The CDR3 here is CASSLVTTKYGYTF. The CDR3 bases are TGTGCCAGCAGCTTGGTTACTACGAAGTATGGCTACACCTTC.

V and J are TRBV10-1 and TRBJ2-1; possible D gene TRBD2, 5 bases. Germline values: CDR1 WNHNN, CDR2 SYGVQD (reference sequence). This CDR3 is built from 16 residues. Trimming pared 3 bases from V and 0 bases from J, leaving 12 bases between. The CDR3 sequence is CASSESSSFSYNEQFF. In DNA form, the CDR3 reads TGCGCCAGCAGTGAATCTAGCAGCTTCTCCTACAATGAGCAGTTCTTC.